This T cell receptor beta chain stems from a study of blood T cell repertoires in COVID-19. Per the original methods: The assay estimated nucleated cells by amplifying reference gene primers. Produced via immunoSEQ multiplex PCR; TCRdb's table is partial and in-frame only. That table gives V, J and clone size, and the DNA gave D and trimming. The repertoire includes 300,000 to 500,000 clones, approximately 87% of them detected once, and approximately 1% sits in the top ten. The TCR sequence derives from a woman in her 30s with acute COVID-19. Material for sequencing was PBMCs or T cells enriched from blood (not recorded which).

CDR3 protein: CASSQVGSRYEQFF. The CDR3 DNA reads TGTGCCAGCAGCCAAGTGGGTAGCCGGTATGAGCAGTTCTTC. V and J are TRBV3-1 (or the pseudogene TRBV3-2) and TRBJ2-1; D is unresolved. The CDR3 is 14 residues long. Looked up from germline, CDR1 is LGHDT and CDR2 is YNNKEL (reference sequence). Trimming stripped 1 base from V and 8 bases from J, with 12 bases between.